Sequencing of this TCR beta chain was carried out in a study of T cell repertoires in cytomegalovirus infection. Across the whole study: Researchers turned to recently identified HLA-C-restricted CMV epitopes as well as well-studied HLA-B-restricted ones. Study-wide results and caveats: The ex vivo response was dominated by HLA-C-restricted CMV-specific TCR beta clonotypes.

This clonotype was seen once. The target antigen is unknown. TCRdb re-called the reads through MiXCR, storing one row per CDR3 protein. The sample lists approximately 730,000 distinct CDR3 sequences, under 35% occurring once. The CDR3 length is 12 residues. The V gene's germline CDR1 is SGHDT and CDR2 YYEEEE. Between the trimmed V and J ends, which lost 4 bases and 3 bases, there was a span of 8 bases. Sequencing was performed on cultured CD8+ T cells from PBMCs, taken from culture after CMV antigen stimulation. The V call is TRBV5-6, the J call TRBJ2-7; D remains unclear. The receptor comes from a human donor in good health (CMV status not recorded). Some clones in this sample may be carry-over from other donors' samples. The CDR3, as DNA: TGTGCCAGCAGCGGGGAAAACTACGAGCAGTACGTC. Residues: CASSGENYEQYV.